The 11 T cell receptor beta chains listed next were all sequenced from one sample in a study of blood T cell repertoires in COVID-19. Libraries were prepared by immunoSEQ multiplex PCR; TCRdb keeps only in-frame clonotypes and omits some of them. Of 200,000 to 250,000 clones detected, under 90% appear once; the ten largest clones hold 5.1%. Material for sequencing was peripheral blood. The receptor source for this set is a woman aged 60-70 years who had recovered from COVID-19.

V gene TRBV2 combines with J gene TRBJ2-2, with D tentatively TRBD2 (6 bases). The V gene lost 5 bases and the J gene lost 7 bases, with 8 bases spanning the gap. Germline CDR1 and CDR2: SNHLY and FYNNEI. The length of the CDR3 is 12 residues. The CDR3 here is CASSPEGGELFF. CDR3 in DNA: TGTGCCAGCAGTCCGGAGGGCGGGGAGCTGTTTTTT.

This clone has only one observation. J is TRBJ1-5 and V is TRBV9; D is unresolved. CDR1 SGDLS and CDR2 YYNGEE come from the germline V gene. V was clipped by 3 bases and J by 1 base, with 5 bases between them. The CDR3 spans 13 residues. This chain's CDR3 is CASSGGSNQPQHF. Written as DNA, the CDR3 is TGTGCCAGCAGCGGCGGAAGCAATCAGCCCCAGCATTTT.

The genes are TRBV7-8 and TRBJ1-2, with unresolved D. The CDR3 sequence is 15 residues long. Trimming cost V 2 bases and J 4 bases, with 14 bases left between them. The V gene's germline CDR1 is SGHVS and CDR2 FQNEAQ. Here the CDR3 reads CASSLSPGKGYGYTF. The CDR3, as DNA: TGTGCCAGCAGCTTAAGTCCGGGGAAGGGCTATGGCTACACCTTC.

The CDR3 region is CASSQRYGGAGYEQYF. The CDR3 region has the DNA TGTGCCAGCAGTCAAAGGTATGGGGGGGCCGGCTACGAGCAGTACTTC. The chain links TRBV6-2 or TRBV6-3 to TRBJ2-7; D is perhaps TRBD2 (7 bases). Germline CDR1 is MNHEY and CDR2 is SVGEGT. Trimming left V 5 bases short and J 3 bases short, with 20 bases between. This CDR3 has 16 residues.

The rearrangement uses TRBV6-4 and TRBJ1-6, with D unresolved. The CDR3 length is 13 residues. Trimming took 4 bases from V and 8 from J, leaving 9 bases between them. Germline CDR1 reads MRHNA; CDR2 reads SNTAGT. In nucleotides, the CDR3 is TGTGCCAGCAGTGTAACGGAGGATTCACCCCTCCACTTT. Protein sequence: CASSVTEDSPLHF.

CDR3 sequence (DNA): TGTGCCAGCAGCTTAGCGGCGACACCCCGCGACGAGCAGTACTTC. This codes for CASSLAATPRDEQYF. The chain employs TRBV7-2 and TRBJ2-7; D call uncertain. The V end was cut by 0 bases, the J end by 5 bases, with 14 bases between. Germline V CDR1 and CDR2: SGHTA, FQGNSA. CDR3 length: 15 amino acids. Full variable domain (outside the CDR3, taken from reference TRBV7-2 and TRBJ2-7): GAGVSQSPSNKVTEKGKDVELRCDPISGHTALYWYRQSLGQGLEFLIYFQGNSAPDKSGLPSDRFSAERTGGSVSTLTIQRTQQEDSAVYLCASSLAATPRDEQYFGPGTRLTVT.

The chain has TRBV5-1 and TRBJ1-1; D not certain. Trimming took 0 bases from V and 3 from J, leaving 9 bases between them. The CDR3 has 14 amino acids. Germline lookup yields CDR1 SGHRS and CDR2 YFSETQ. Written as DNA, the CDR3 is TGCGCCAGCAGCTTGGAATCGGTAGACACTGAAGCTTTCTTT. Amino acid sequence: CASSLESVDTEAFF.

CDR3 bases: TGTGCCATCAGTGAGGGGGGGGGCGCGAATTCACCCCTCCACTTT. Amino acid sequence: CAISEGGGANSPLHF. The chain uses TRBV10-3 and TRBJ1-6; the D gene is possibly TRBD1 (6 bases). The CDR3 spans 15 residues. The germline gives CDR1 ENHRY, CDR2 SYGVKD. Trimming cost V 2 bases and J 7 bases, with 12 bases left between them.

This clone was seen only a few times. The V gene is TRBV5-5, the J gene TRBJ1-2, with 8 positions matching TRBD1. Trimming removed 0 bases from V and 3 bases from J; junction bases left unmatched: 7. Looked up from germline, CDR1 is SGHKS and CDR2 is YYEKEE (reference sequence). The CDR3 totals 16 residues. The CDR3 nucleotides are TGTGCCAGCAGCTTGGCCTCGAGACAGGGGTACTATGGCTACACCTTC. As protein: CASSLASRQGYYGYTF.

The V gene is TRBV30, the J gene TRBJ2-1; D perhaps matches TRBD2 (6 bases). Per germline, CDR1 GTSNPN and CDR2 SVGIG (reference sequence). The CDR3 extends over 14 amino acids. V was clipped by 4 bases and J by 0 bases, with 10 bases between them. CDR3 sequence reads: CAWTRDSSYNEQFF. Written as DNA, the CDR3 is TGTGCCTGGACGCGGGATAGCTCCTACAATGAGCAGTTCTTC.

The chain carries TRBV7-8 and TRBJ1-2, with no clear D. Germline CDR1 and CDR2: SGHVS and FQNEAQ. Trimming shortened V by 4 bases and J by 3 bases, and 3 bases separated the two germline ends. The CDR3 consists of 11 residues. This chain's CDR3 is CASSSDYGYTF. CDR3 DNA sequence: TGTGCCAGCAGCTCGGACTATGGCTACACCTTC.